This T cell receptor (beta chain) was recorded in a study of a mutant IDH1 vaccine in newly diagnosed glioma. Study-level background: The sex distribution of treated patients was 62.5% male and about 38% female, with a mean age of around 40 years. Every participant had undergone radiotherapy, temozolomide, or both before, and most underwent both. Study observations and caveats: No link was apparently found between pseudoprogression and changes in top peripheral T cell clonotypes.

Details on this clone: Its antigen is not known.

Time point: baseline, week 1 (first vaccination visit). As to treatment: pre-vaccination baseline after standard-of-care therapy. Donors had new WHO grade 3 or 4 IDH1-mutant, ATRX-lost astrocytomas. The CDR3 is 15 residues long. Germline lookup yields CDR1 KGHSH and CDR2 LQKENI. The V gene lost 1 base and the J gene lost 5 bases, with 12 bases spanning the gap. Measured with immunoSEQ multiplex PCR; TCRdb has only the in-frame clones, and not every one. The top ten clones hold approximately 7.4% of a sample with around 87,000 clones, 83% of them seen once. The sample in question was PBMCs, obtained from a glioma patient treated with radiotherapy, temozolomide or both. This TCR was recovered from a woman in her forties or fifties with glioma. The chain couples TRBV18 to TRBJ1-5; tentative D call: TRBD1 (6 bases). DNA of the CDR3: TGTGCCAGCTCACCACTGGGTGGGGGCGATCAGCCCCAGCATTTT. It specifies CASSPLGGGDQPQHF.